This T cell receptor beta chain was recovered during a study of preoperative IRX-2 immunotherapy in early breast cancer (dated by TCRdb to the late 2010s). As for this clone: Its antigen is unknown. Base-call qualities are not available, and no considerably larger clone is one nucleotide away.

The method was the immunoSEQ multiplex PCR assay. TCRdb's version of the immuneACCESS table is confined to in-frame rearrangements and falls short of the full clone set. An unresolved V gene accounts for under half of the shortfall where checked; the remainder is of unknown origin. The sample records around 22,000 clones, roughly 89% of which are singletons. The top ten clones comprise approximately 30% of the sample. There are 13 amino acids in the CDR3, from cysteine to phenylalanine inclusive. Only CDR3 DNA remains: 39 bases, in frame from the first base. The germline V end is reduced by 4 bases and the J end by 7 bases; junction bases left unmatched: 2. The germline V gene (reference sequence) provides CDR1 SGHAT and CDR2 FQDESV. Read against the paper, the sample's treatment or condition label means: preoperative locoregional IRX-2 cytokine immunotherapy. The samples were obtained from a phase Ib study in which preoperative, locoregional IRX-2 cytokine immunotherapy intended to prime immune responses was tested. Before surgery, IRX-2 was given to the donors, who were patients with early-stage breast cancer.

The V and J genes are TRBV11-1 and TRBJ2-2; 8 bases in the junction line up with TRBD1. The TCR sequence derives from a human donor with breast cancer. Sequenced here: tumor tissue, sampled after IRX-2 immunotherapy. At the DNA level, the sequence is TGTGCCAGCAGCTGGACAGGGTTCGGGGAGCTGTTTTTT. Translation gives CASSWTGFGELFF.